These T cell receptor beta chains were read from a single sample in a study of T cell responses to AZD1222 COVID-19 vaccine. Produced via immunoSEQ multiplex PCR; TCRdb's table is partial and in-frame only. Found here are 90,000 to 150,000 clones, 80% to 95% of them singletons; the top ten hold 6% to 9%. Sample: peripheral blood, taken 28 days after the second AZD1222 dose. The receptor source for this set is an adult who received the AZD1222 COVID-19 vaccine. Both conserved end residues are part of each CDR3. The order of the fields is J gene, CDR3 length, clone size, V gene, D gene, CDR3 DNA, CDR3 protein. D genes are given only for firm matches. A row's size may be missing; if present it is once, few, many or a size class.

j_call: TRBJ1-1
cdr3_length: 13
clone_size: -
v_call: TRBV7-9
d_call: -
cdr3_nt: TGTGCCAGCAGCCCTGGACCCAACAACGAAGCTTTCTTT
cdr3_aa: CASSPGPNNEAFF

j_call: TRBJ1-6
cdr3_length: 15
clone_size: -
v_call: TRBV28
d_call: TRBD1
cdr3_nt: TGTGCCAGCAGTCCAGGGGGCTCCTATAATTCACCCCTCCACTTT
cdr3_aa: CASSPGGSYNSPLHF

j_call: TRBJ1-1
cdr3_length: 14
clone_size: -
v_call: TRBV29-1
d_call: -
cdr3_nt: TGCAGCGCCAGAGACCCCCGACAGAACACTGAAGCTTTCTTT
cdr3_aa: CSARDPRQNTEAFF

j_call: TRBJ2-7
cdr3_length: 10
clone_size: -
v_call: TRBV20-1
d_call: -
cdr3_nt: TGCAGTGCCAAAACCTACGAGCAGTACTTC
cdr3_aa: CSAKTYEQYF

j_call: TRBJ2-7
cdr3_length: 13
clone_size: -
v_call: TRBV18
d_call: TRBD2
cdr3_nt: TGTGCCAGCTCACCTTTCGGGGGGTACGAGCAGTACTTC
cdr3_aa: CASSPFGGYEQYF

j_call: TRBJ1-1
cdr3_length: 13
clone_size: few
v_call: TRBV29-1
d_call: TRBD1
cdr3_nt: TGCAGCGTCGTTAGGGGGCTGAACACTGAAGCTTTCTTT
cdr3_aa: CSVVRGLNTEAFF

j_call: TRBJ1-4
cdr3_length: 14
clone_size: -
v_call: TRBV19
d_call: TRBD1
cdr3_nt: TGTGCCAGTAGTCCTGACAGGGGGAATGAAAAACTGTTTTTT
cdr3_aa: CASSPDRGNEKLFF

j_call: TRBJ2-1
cdr3_length: 11
clone_size: -
v_call: TRBV4-1
d_call: -
cdr3_nt: TGCGCCAGCAGCCAAAACAATGAGCAGTTCTTC
cdr3_aa: CASSQNNEQFF

j_call: TRBJ1-3
cdr3_length: 17
clone_size: -
v_call: TRBV7-8
d_call: -
cdr3_nt: TGTGCCAGCAGCCCGATGAGGGGAGGAAGCTCTGGAAACACCATATATTTT
cdr3_aa: CASSPMRGGSSGNTIYF

j_call: TRBJ2-5
cdr3_length: 14
clone_size: -
v_call: TRBV3-1/TRBV3-2
d_call: -
cdr3_nt: TGTGCCAGCAGCCCCGGGACCGCCTTGGAGACCCAGTACTTC
cdr3_aa: CASSPGTALETQYF

j_call: TRBJ1-4
cdr3_length: 14
clone_size: -
v_call: TRBV19
d_call: -
cdr3_nt: TGTGCCAGTAATGATGAGACGGTAGAGGAAAAACTGTTTTTT
cdr3_aa: CASNDETVEEKLFF

j_call: TRBJ1-6
cdr3_length: 15
clone_size: -
v_call: TRBV5-1
d_call: TRBD1
cdr3_nt: TGCGCCAGCAGCTGGGACAGGGGGCTGGCTTCACCCCTCCACTTT
cdr3_aa: CASSWDRGLASPLHF

j_call: TRBJ2-1
cdr3_length: 15
clone_size: -
v_call: TRBV19
d_call: -
cdr3_nt: TGTGCCAGTAGTCGCATAGATTTAGATTACAATGAGCAGTTCTTC
cdr3_aa: CASSRIDLDYNEQFF

j_call: TRBJ2-1
cdr3_length: 18
clone_size: -
v_call: TRBV15
d_call: TRBD1
cdr3_nt: TGTGCCACCAGCAGAGATTGGGTACGCGAGGGGGCTGCGAATGAGCAGTTCTTC
cdr3_aa: CATSRDWVREGAANEQFF

j_call: TRBJ1-2
cdr3_length: 14
clone_size: -
v_call: TRBV5-6
d_call: -
cdr3_nt: TGTGCCAGCAGCTTCCCCTTCAACGAATATGGCTACACCTTC
cdr3_aa: CASSFPFNEYGYTF

j_call: TRBJ2-7
cdr3_length: 13
clone_size: -
v_call: TRBV11-2
d_call: -
cdr3_nt: TGTGCCAGCAGCCAAAGCGGCTCCTTGGAGCAGTACTTC
cdr3_aa: CASSQSGSLEQYF

j_call: TRBJ2-3
cdr3_length: 11
clone_size: -
v_call: TRBV12-3/TRBV12-4
d_call: -
cdr3_nt: TGTGCCAGCAGTTTTGCAGATACGCAGTATTTT
cdr3_aa: CASSFADTQYF

j_call: TRBJ1-4
cdr3_length: 15
clone_size: -
v_call: TRBV5-4
d_call: TRBD1
cdr3_nt: TGTGCCAGCAGCTTGTCGGACAGGGGACCGGGAAAACTGTTTTTT
cdr3_aa: CASSLSDRGPGKLFF

j_call: TRBJ1-5
cdr3_length: 17
clone_size: -
v_call: TRBV28
d_call: -
cdr3_nt: TGTGCCAGCAGTTTTATGGCAGCTCGTTTAAGCAATCAGCCCCAGCATTTT
cdr3_aa: CASSFMAARLSNQPQHF

j_call: TRBJ2-7
cdr3_length: 15
clone_size: -
v_call: TRBV28
d_call: -
cdr3_nt: TGTGCCAGCAGTTTGTATAGCGGCCCCCACTACGAGCAGTACTTC
cdr3_aa: CASSLYSGPHYEQYF

j_call: TRBJ1-2
cdr3_length: 12
clone_size: -
v_call: TRBV19
d_call: -
cdr3_nt: TGTGCCAGTAGTGTACATCCGGGAGGCTACACCTTC
cdr3_aa: CASSVHPGGYTF

j_call: TRBJ1-4
cdr3_length: 16
clone_size: -
v_call: TRBV5-1
d_call: -
cdr3_nt: TGCGCCAGCAGCGCTGATCCACTTGCAACTAATGAAAAACTGTTTTTT
cdr3_aa: CASSADPLATNEKLFF

j_call: TRBJ1-5
cdr3_length: 11
clone_size: -
v_call: TRBV12-3/TRBV12-4
d_call: -
cdr3_nt: TGTGCCAGCAGTTTCGGGTTCACCCAGCATTTT
cdr3_aa: CASSFGFTQHF

j_call: TRBJ2-2
cdr3_length: 16
clone_size: -
v_call: TRBV29-1
d_call: -
cdr3_nt: TGCAGCGTTGTCCCCCCTGACAGCGAGAACACCGGGGAGCTGTTTTTT
cdr3_aa: CSVVPPDSENTGELFF

j_call: TRBJ2-1
cdr3_length: 16
clone_size: once
v_call: TRBV9
d_call: -
cdr3_nt: TGTGCCAGCAGCGGAAAACGTAGGGACAAGGACAATGAGCAGTTCTTC
cdr3_aa: CASSGKRRDKDNEQFF

j_call: TRBJ2-2
cdr3_length: 17
clone_size: -
v_call: TRBV2
d_call: TRBD2
cdr3_nt: TGTGCCAGCAGTGCCCCGGGACTAGCGGCGAACACCGGGGAGCTGTTTTTT
cdr3_aa: CASSAPGLAANTGELFF

j_call: TRBJ2-5
cdr3_length: 16
clone_size: -
v_call: TRBV19
d_call: TRBD2
cdr3_nt: TGTGCCAGTAGTGTGGGACTAGCGGGGGCCGAAGAGACCCAGTACTTC
cdr3_aa: CASSVGLAGAEETQYF

j_call: TRBJ1-2
cdr3_length: 11
clone_size: -
v_call: TRBV20-1
d_call: -
cdr3_nt: TGCAGTGCCAGGAAGGGTGATGGCTACACCTTC
cdr3_aa: CSARKGDGYTF